This T cell receptor (beta chain) was captured by sequencing in a study of cytomegalovirus exposure and HLA in healthy donors. The PCR had 60 Vbeta and 13 Jbeta primers. Repertoires were generated with immunoSEQ multiplex PCR, while TCRdb's copy carries only in-frame clones and drops some. The table lists approximately 190,000 clones, around 81% of them singletons. Germline values: CDR1 MGHDK, CDR2 SYGVNS. This CDR3 spans 14 amino acids. Unmatched junction bases numbered 6, after V lost 8 bases and J lost 5 bases. Study-wide results and limits: A later analysis showed HLA-associated TCR beta chains outstripping equally common others in clonal expansion. Later analysis showed most CMV-associated TCR beta chains appearing HLA-restricted. In a later analysis, across HLA loci, associated TCR counts were highest for DRB1, lowest for HLA-C.

On this clone itself: Its antigen is currently unknown.

The sample consisted of PBMCs. This TCR derives from a woman aged 18 to 35 in good health and CMV-seropositive. This chain links TRBV25-1 with TRBJ2-1; TRBD1 matches 10 bases. CDR3 sequence reads: CASAGTGVDNEQFF. DNA of the CDR3: TGTGCCAGCGCCGGGACAGGGGTTGACAATGAGCAGTTCTTC.